This T cell receptor (beta chain) derives from a study of post-analysis software for immune sequencing data. Overall study findings and caveats: Elevated frequency relative to controls characterized several TRBV segments in patients, TRBV5-6, TRBV5-1 and TRBV20-1 among them.

Unique molecular identifiers featured in each of the TCR beta cDNA libraries. TCRdb ran MiXCR on the PCR reads and lists one entry per CDR3 protein. This sample has some 260,000 distinct CDR3 sequences, with 30% to 45% found just once. This clonotype was seen at least ten times. Its antigen is not identified. There are 10 residues in the CDR3. Between the trimmed V and J ends, which lost 5 bases and 1 base, there was a span of 2 bases. CDR1 is DFQATT, CDR2 SNEGSKA, per germline (reference sequence). The genes are TRBV20-1 and TRBJ2-5; D unclear. The clonotype was recovered from a girl between 5 and 17 years old with multiple sclerosis. Sequencing was carried out using blood. CDR3 in amino acids: CSAGQETQYF. The CDR3 DNA reads as TGCAGTGCTGGCCAAGAGACCCAGTACTTC.